The subject of this entry is one T cell receptor beta chain. The antigen remains undetermined. Germline is not matched at one junction end, which may reflect a read error. This sample is drawn from a study of identical twins. The study's findings and limits: Interpretation of the results relied on cross-sectional statistical analysis and not on following the same donors.

TCRdb used MiXCR to reprocess the 5' RACE reads, holding one entry per CDR3 protein. The sample holds 500,000 to 600,000 distinct CDR3 sequences, about 20% seen once. The sample was also linked to a second study, of T cells expressing NK-cell markers. This second report adds: Source material for TCR beta repertoires consisted of sorted CD3+CD56+NKG2C+, CD3+CD56+NKG2C- and CD3+CD56-NKG2C+ T cells. A range of about 1.0-7.0% of CD8+ T cells consisted of dominant NKG2C+ clonotypes in a handful of donors. Topping the CD3+CD56-NKG2C+ fraction as well were these clonotypes, in a few donors.

The sequenced material came from CD4+ T cells sorted from blood. The TCR sequence derives from a woman aged 18-29 years in good health.

CDR3: CASITTGTSSRNTIYF. The CDR3 DNA sequence: TGTGCCAGCATTACTACCGGGACCTCCTCTCGAAACACCATATATTTT. This sequence joins TRBV12-3 or TRBV12-4 and TRBJ1-3; the D gene is possibly TRBD1 (5 bases). The CDR3 runs 16 residues.